The 20 T cell receptor beta chains presented below share a single source sample, sequenced in a study of shared clonotypes between healthy human individuals. Only in-frame clones appear in the TCRdb table, and some are missing; sequencing was by immunoSEQ multiplex PCR. The sample lists around 500,000 clones, around four fifths occurring once. Sequenced material: PBMCs. Receptors were obtained from a woman aged 40-49 years in good health. Some clones in this sample may be carry-over from other donors' samples.

The CDR3: CSVVEDNYGYTF. The CDR3 coding sequence is TGCAGCGTTGTGGAAGATAACTATGGCTACACCTTC. This chain links TRBV29-1 with TRBJ1-2; D is unresolved. Germline V CDR1 and CDR2: SQVTM, ANQGSEA. V was pared by 4 bases and J by 1 base, with 7 bases between. This CDR3 is 12 amino acids long.

This clone was picked up a small number of times. Within the sample, other DNA sequences also encode this same CDR3. CDR3 in DNA: TGTGCCAGCAGCACCGGACTAGGGCGCACAGATACGCAGTATTTT. As protein: CASSTGLGRTDTQYF. This sequence joins TRBV5-4 and TRBJ2-3, with TRBD2 matching 7 bases. Germline CDR1 and CDR2: SGHNT and YYREEE (reference sequence). Trimming cost V 4 bases and J 1 base; bases outside gene matches: 6. The CDR3 has 15 amino acids.

The chain uses TRBV7-2 and TRBJ2-7, with TRBD2 identical over 14 bases. After removal of 3 bases from V and 7 bases from J, the junction contained 2 bases not matched to a gene. CDR1 is SGHTA, CDR2 FQGNSA, per germline. The CDR3 is 14 residues long. This CDR3 is CASSFRTSGREQYF. The CDR3, as DNA: TGTGCCAGCAGCTTCCGGACTAGCGGGAGGGAGCAGTACTTC.

This clone was found once. CDR3 bases: TGTGCCAGCAGCTTAGGGCTAGCGGGAGTGGGGGAGACCCAGTACTTC. As protein: CASSLGLAGVGETQYF. V and J are TRBV11-2 and TRBJ2-5; 10 bases are a match to TRBD2. This CDR3 region has 16 residues. CDR1 is SGHAT and CDR2 is FQNNGV in the germline V gene. Losses at the gene ends were 1 base for V and 5 bases for J; bases not matched to a gene: 7.

The chain couples TRBV7-6 to TRBJ1-1; TRBD1 is a possible D gene (5 bases). Germline V CDR1 and CDR2: SGHVS, FNYEAQ. V was cut by 1 base and J by 2 bases, with 8 bases left in between. The CDR3 is 14 amino acids. CDR3 nucleotide sequence: TGTGCCAGCAGCTTAGTTCAGGGTAACACTGAAGCTTTCTTT. It translates to CASSLVQGNTEAFF.

The chain is built from TRBV5-6 and TRBJ2-3, with 8 bases matching TRBD2. The trim removed 4 bases at V and 4 bases at J, leaving 8 bases unmatched. The CDR3 loop spans 15 amino acids. The V gene's germline CDR1 is SGHDT and CDR2 YYEEEE. CDR3 protein: CASSPLTSAADTQYF. The CDR3, as DNA: TGTGCCAGCAGCCCACTGACTAGCGCGGCAGATACGCAGTATTTT.

The chain is built from TRBV7-9 and TRBJ2-6; no reliable D call. Trimming took 5 bases from V and 0 from J, leaving 8 bases between them. This CDR3 region has 15 residues. Germline values: CDR1 SEHNR, CDR2 FQNEAQ (reference sequence). The CDR3: CASSPSFSGANVLTF. The CDR3 DNA is TGTGCCAGCAGCCCGAGTTTCTCTGGGGCCAACGTCCTGACTTTC.

The chain has TRBV10-3 and TRBJ2-5, with D possibly being TRBD2 (5 bases). V lost 0 bases to trimming and J lost 0 bases, with 14 bases between them. Germline values: CDR1 ENHRY, CDR2 SYGVKD. The CDR3 is made up of 17 amino acids. CDR3: CAISESLGLSYQETQYF. The CDR3 DNA reads as TGTGCCATCAGTGAGTCGCTAGGACTGTCGTACCAAGAGACCCAGTACTTC.

The CDR3 DNA follows: TGTGCCAGCAGCGTAGTCGGCCCAGGGGCAGATACGCAGTATTTT. Its protein is CASSVVGPGADTQYF. V usage is TRBV9 and J usage is TRBJ2-3; weak D call: TRBD1 (6 bases). V lost 0 bases and J lost 4, with 12 bases in between. This CDR3 spans 15 amino acids. Germline V gene sequence: CDR1 SGDLS, CDR2 YYNGEE.

The chain couples TRBV28 to TRBJ2-7, with TRBD1 matching 8 bases. V lost 2 bases, J lost 3 bases, and 3 bases stayed unmatched. The CDR3 spans 14 residues. Germline V gene lookup returns CDR1 MDHEN and CDR2 SYDVKM. The CDR3 loop is CASSLGGQVYEQYF. As DNA, the CDR3 is TGTGCCAGCAGTTTAGGGGGACAGGTCTACGAGCAGTACTTC.

The table lists this clone with a count of one. The chain combines TRBV11-2 with TRBJ2-1; D is perhaps TRBD2 (6 bases). The germline gives CDR1 SGHAT, CDR2 FQNNGV. The CDR3 is 18 residues long. Trimming left V 5 bases short and J 3 bases short, with 23 bases between. The CDR3 is CASSNTGLAIGFYNEQFF. DNA for the CDR3: TGTGCCAGCAGCAACACGGGACTGGCGATAGGGTTCTACAATGAGCAGTTCTTC.

This clone has only one observation. This sample also contains other DNA sequences that code for the same CDR3. The V gene is TRBV19, the J gene TRBJ2-1; 7 bases align to TRBD2. Germline V gene sequence: CDR1 LNHDA, CDR2 SQIVND (reference sequence). The CDR3 contains 16 residues. Unmatched junction bases numbered 2, after V lost 0 bases and J lost 0 bases. CDR3 nucleotide sequence: TGTGCCAGTAGTATAGATGGCGGGAGCTCCTACAATGAGCAGTTCTTC. As protein: CASSIDGGSSYNEQFF.

Notes on this clone: This may arise from a read error, as a much more abundant clone is one base away. This rearrangement joins TRBV7-8 to TRBJ2-7, with 7 bases that match TRBD2. The germline CDR1 and CDR2 sequences are SGHVS and FQNEAQ. There are 14 residues in the CDR3. Trimming took 5 bases from V and 7 from J; bases not matched to a gene: 11. The CDR3 protein is CASSQRDPYVEQYF. The DNA of the CDR3 is TGTGCCAGCAGCCAGCGGGACCCGTATGTAGAGCAGTACTTC.

The chain recombines TRBV9 with TRBJ2-3; tentatively, D is TRBD2 (6 bases). This CDR3 is 14 amino acids long. Trimming cost V 4 bases and J 0 bases, with 9 bases left between them. Per germline, CDR1 SGDLS and CDR2 YYNGEE. The CDR3 bases are TGTGCCAGCAGCCCCAGCGGGAGCACAGATACGCAGTATTTT. Its protein is CASSPSGSTDTQYF. The full variable domain, with the rest looked up from reference TRBV9 and TRBJ2-3, is DSGVTQTPKHLITATGQRVTLRCSPRSGDLSVYWYQQSLDQGLQFLIQYYNGEERAKGNILERFSAQQFPDLHSELNLSSLELGDSALYFCASSPSGSTDTQYFGPGTRLTVL.

CDR3 protein: CASSPPPRDRYYSNQPQHF. The CDR3 nucleotides are TGTGCCAGCAGTCCACCCCCCCGGGACAGGTACTATAGCAATCAGCCCCAGCATTTT. The genes are TRBV27 and TRBJ1-5, with 8 bases lining up with TRBD1. This CDR3 is built from 19 residues. V lost 5 bases to trimming and J lost 0 bases; unmatched junction nucleotides: 15. The V gene's germline CDR1 is MNHEY and CDR2 SMNVEV (reference sequence).

The chain carries TRBV18 and TRBJ2-7; D is undetermined. Trimming stripped 4 bases from V and 4 bases from J, with 11 bases between. Germline loops: CDR1 KGHSH, CDR2 LQKENI. The CDR3 consists of 13 residues. The DNA for the CDR3 is TGTGCCAGCTCACAGGGTTGGCGATACGAGCAGTACTTC. Its protein product is CASSQGWRYEQYF.

V and J are TRBV7-2 and TRBJ1-1; possible D gene TRBD1, 5 bases. This CDR3 has 12 amino acids. CDR1 is SGHTA and CDR2 is FQGNSA in the germline V gene. Trimming shortened V by 6 bases and J by 6 bases, and 11 bases separated the two germline ends. CDR3 in amino acids: CASSWGRAEAFF. CDR3 DNA sequence: TGTGCCAGCAGTTGGGGCAGGGCTGAAGCTTTCTTT.

This clone was picked up a small number of times. The chain links TRBV7-3 to TRBJ2-3; D is possibly TRBD1 (6 bases). In germline, CDR1 is SGHTA, CDR2 FQGTGA. V lost 1 base, J lost 11 bases, and 13 bases lay in between. This CDR3 is 13 amino acids long. CDR3 DNA sequence: TGTGCCAGCAGCTTAAGAGACAGGCTCAGGCAGTATTTT. Protein: CASSLRDRLRQYF. The entire variable domain, with the rest obtained from reference TRBV7-3 and TRBJ2-3, is as follows: GAGVSQTPSNKVTEKGKYVELRCDPISGHTALYWYRQSLGQGPEFLIYFQGTGAADDSGLPNDRFFAVRPEGSVSTLKIQRTERGDSAVYLCASSLRDRLRQYFGPGTRLTVL.

This clone was seen just once. This may stem from a read error, because a much larger clone lies one nucleotide away. The chain has TRBV7-9 and TRBJ2-2, with a possible D match to TRBD1 (5 bases). V was shortened by 4 bases and J by 3 bases, with 6 bases between the two germline ends. The CDR3 covers 13 residues. CDR1 and CDR2 from the germline V gene are SEHNR and FQNEAQ (reference sequence). In DNA, the CDR3 is TGTGCCAGCAGCTCGACAGACACCGGGGAGCTGTTTTTT. Its translation: CASSSTDTGELFF. Supplemented by reference TRBV7-9 and TRBJ2-2, the full variable domain reads DTGVSQNPRHKITKRGQNVTFRCDPISEHNRLYWYRQTLGQGPEFLTYFQNEAQLEKSRLLSDRFSAERPKGSFSTLEIQRTEQGDSAMYLCASSSTDTGELFFGEGSRLTVL.

Of note for this clone: Because the CDR3's place on the DNA is in doubt, the DNA is left out and the CDR3 is given as listed by TCRdb. The J gene is TRBJ2-2, the V gene TRBV21-1; TRBD1, as called in the table, went unchecked against the DNA. TRBV21-1 is deemed a pseudogene. The CDR3 is 22 residues long, counting both termini. The CDR3 here is CASTPEPVGQGASCDGTGELFF.